This is a list of T cell receptor beta chains from one sample in a study of blood T cell repertoires in COVID-19. Assay used: immunoSEQ multiplex PCR; TCRdb lists only in-frame clones, some missing. The sample lists about 68,000 clones, more than 80% occurring once. Sequenced material: peripheral blood. The receptors were sampled from a man in his forties or fifties with acute or convalescent COVID-19. CDR3s include the opening cysteine and the closing phenylalanine or tryptophan. D genes are given only for firm matches. Clone size is shown for a subset of rows, as once, few, many or a class of expanded clone.

TRBD1	NA	TRBV6-5	TRBJ1-1	TGTGCCAGCAACCCCGGGACAGACTATACTGAAGCTTTCTTT	CASNPGTDYTEAFF
TRBD1	NA	TRBV15	TRBJ1-5	TGTGCCACCAGCAGCGACAGGGATGGGCATAGCAATCAGCCCCAGCATTTT	CATSSDRDGHSNQPQHF
TRBD1	NA	TRBV6-2/TRBV6-3	TRBJ1-2	TGTGCCAGCAGTCACAGTGGAATAAAACCGGGACAGGAAAACTATGGCTACACCTTC	CASSHSGIKPGQENYGYTF
TRBD1	NA	TRBV5-3	TRBJ1-4	TGTGCCAGAAGCTTCGGTGGGACAGGGGCAACTAATGAAAAACTGTTTTTT	CARSFGGTGATNEKLFF
TRBD2	NA	TRBV7-9	TRBJ2-2	TGTGCCAGCAGCCATCTAGCGGGGGACACCGGGGAGCTGTTTTTT	CASSHLAGDTGELFF
NA	NA	TRBV28	TRBJ2-3	TGTGCCAGCAGTTCCCCCGGGAGCGGCTATGGTACGCAGTATTTT	CASSSPGSGYGTQYF
NA	few	TRBV6-1	TRBJ1-5	TGTGCCAGCAGTGAAGTCCAGGGGTGGAATCAGCCCCAGCATTTT	CASSEVQGWNQPQHF
TRBD1	NA	TRBV25-1	TRBJ1-1	TGTGCCAGCAATACGGACAGGGGACGGGAGGCTTTCTTT	CASNTDRGREAFF
NA	NA	TRBV11-2	TRBJ1-6	TGTGCCAGCAGCTCACAAGGGGCCCTCCTTAATTCACCCCTCCACTTT	CASSSQGALLNSPLHF
TRBD1	NA	TRBV5-6	TRBJ1-4	TGTGCCAGCAGCTTGGGGACAGGGAATGAAAAACTGTTTTTT	CASSLGTGNEKLFF
NA	NA	TRBV27	TRBJ1-3	TGTGCCAGCAGCCGAGGGGGGGCTCGGGCTGGAAACACCATATATTTT	CASSRGGARAGNTIYF
NA	NA	TRBV18	TRBJ2-1	TGTGCCAGCTCAACGACAGACAATGAGCAGTTCTTC	CASSTTDNEQFF
NA	NA	TRBV3-1/TRBV3-2	TRBJ1-5	TGTGCCAGCAGCCAAGCTCCAGGACTAAACAATCAGCCCCAGCATTTT	CASSQAPGLNNQPQHF
TRBD1	NA	TRBV9	TRBJ1-1	TGTGCCAGCAGCGTAGCTTCGACAGGGGGATATGTTGAAGCTTTCTTT	CASSVASTGGYVEAFF
NA	NA	TRBV19	TRBJ1-2	TGTGCCAGTAGCCGCGACAAAGAATATGGCTACACCTTC	CASSRDKEYGYTF